Listed here are 17 T cell receptor beta chains from one sample, sequenced in a study of OX40 agonist ivuxolimab in advanced cancers. TCRdb's table, derived via immunoSEQ multiplex PCR, lists solely in-frame clones and lacks some. The repertoire consists of tens of thousands of clones, with around 86% occurring once and the leading ten covering more than 0.25%. The input for sequencing was CD4+ or CD8+ T cells sorted from blood, taken in a trial of the OX40 agonist ivuxolimab. The receptors stem from an adult with an advanced solid tumor such as melanoma, head and neck, liver or kidney cancer.

This rearrangement joins TRBV9 to TRBJ2-7; possibly TRBD2 for D (5 bases). V shed 4 bases and J shed 5 bases, with 13 bases lying between them. In germline, CDR1 is SGDLS, CDR2 YYNGEE. This CDR3 spans 13 amino acids. The CDR3 here is CASSPHLGDEQYF. In DNA form, the CDR3 reads TGTGCCAGCAGCCCACACCTCGGGGACGAGCAGTACTTC.

V usage is TRBV7-7 and J usage is TRBJ2-7; 8 nucleotides align to TRBD1. Per germline, CDR1 SSHAT and CDR2 FNYEAQ (reference sequence). This CDR3 is 14 amino acids long. V gave up 1 base and J gave up 3 bases; unmatched junction bases: 2. CDR3 in amino acids: CASSLGRGHYEQYF. CDR3 DNA sequence: TGTGCCAGCAGCTTAGGCAGGGGGCACTACGAGCAGTACTTC.

The rearrangement links TRBV11-2 to TRBJ2-1, with D perhaps TRBD2 (6 bases). CDR1 is SGHAT, CDR2 FQNNGV, per germline. CDR3 length equals 14 residues. Trimming took 3 bases from V and 8 from J, leaving 14 bases between them. CDR3: CASSLVGGLDEQFF. As DNA, the CDR3 is TGTGCCAGCAGCTTGGTGGGGGGTCTGGATGAGCAGTTCTTC.

This chain joins TRBV6-1 and TRBJ1-2; 8 bases line up with TRBD1. There are 17 residues in the CDR3. Germline CDR1 is MNHNS and CDR2 is SASEGT. The trim removed 4 bases at V and 0 bases at J, leaving 10 bases unmatched. CDR3 sequence: CASSGQGATQANYGYTF. CDR3 DNA: TGTGCCAGCAGTGGGCAGGGGGCTACCCAAGCTAACTATGGCTACACCTTC.

The CDR3 nucleotides are TGTGCCAGCAGAAGGGAACAGGGTAGTGGCTACACCTTC. This sequence encodes CASRREQGSGYTF. The chain combines TRBV7-9 with TRBJ1-2; maybe TRBD1 (6 bases). The CDR3 has 13 amino acids. V lost 6 bases and J 7 bases, leaving 15 bases between the germline ends. Per the germline V gene, CDR1 is SEHNR and CDR2 is FQNEAQ (reference sequence). Looking up the rest from reference TRBV7-9 and TRBJ1-2 gives the full variable domain: DTGVSQNPRHKITKRGQNVTFRCDPISEHNRLYWYRQTLGQGPEFLTYFQNEAQLEKSRLLSDRFSAERPKGSFSTLEIQRTEQGDSAMYLCASRREQGSGYTFGSGTRLTVV.

With respect to this clone: One base away lies a much larger clone, so this may be a sequencing read error. V usage is TRBV7-9 and J usage is TRBJ1-1; D unresolved. CDR3 length: 12 amino acids. Germline CDR1 and CDR2: SEHNR and FQNEAQ (reference sequence). V lost 3 bases and J 1 base, leaving 3 bases between the germline ends. This CDR3 reads CASSFQNTEAFF. CDR3 coding DNA: TGTGCCAGCAGCTTTCAGAACACTGAAGCTTTCTTT.

The V call is TRBV19, the J call TRBJ1-4; 7 bases map to TRBD1. Germline V lookup: CDR1 LNHDA, CDR2 SQIVND (reference sequence). The CDR3 covers 20 residues. Germline trimming cut 5 bases from V and 0 bases from J; bases unmatched to any gene: 18. CDR3 amino acids: CASSSVARDSRPSTNEKLFF. The CDR3 nucleotides are TGTGCCAGTAGTTCAGTAGCCCGGGACAGCCGACCTTCAACTAATGAAAAACTGTTTTTT.

The rearrangement joins TRBV6-6 to TRBJ1-4; D not resolved. From germline, CDR1 is MNHNY and CDR2 SVGAGI (reference sequence). The CDR3 is made up of 15 amino acids. Trimming pared 4 bases from V and 2 bases from J, leaving 11 bases between. For the CDR3, the DNA is TGTGCCAGCAGTTCTCCAGACTCGACTAATGAAAAACTGTTTTTT. Its protein is CASSSPDSTNEKLFF.

This chain connects TRBV7-2 to TRBJ2-5; D possibly corresponds to TRBD1 (6 bases). Trimming took off 0 bases at V and 2 bases at J, with 16 bases between the two ends. The CDR3 is made up of 17 amino acids. CDR1 is SGHTA and CDR2 is FQGNSA in the germline V gene. CDR3 in DNA: TGTGCCAGCAGCTTAGCGTCAGGGGCCCCGGCGCAAGAGACCCAGTACTTC. Translating it yields CASSLASGAPAQETQYF.

The genes are TRBV6-4 and TRBJ1-2; D is unresolved. The CDR3 extends over 14 amino acids. CDR1 MRHNA and CDR2 SNTAGT come from the germline V gene. The V end lost 3 bases, the J end lost 12 bases, and 20 bases lay between the germline ends. CDR3: CASSESGRMRQNTF. The DNA of the CDR3 is TGTGCCAGCAGTGAATCCGGGAGGATGAGGCAAAACACCTTC.

The J gene is TRBJ1-3, the V gene TRBV7-9, with TRBD1 as a possible D gene (5 bases). This CDR3 has 15 residues. Germline CDR1 and CDR2: SEHNR and FQNEAQ (reference sequence). Trimming took off 6 bases at V and 0 bases at J, with 12 bases between the two ends. CDR3 sequence (DNA): TGTGCCAGCAGTTCCGACAGATCCTCTGGAAACACCATATATTTT. It specifies CASSSDRSSGNTIYF.

The gene calls are TRBV2 and TRBJ2-6, with D uncertain. Germline values: CDR1 SNHLY, CDR2 FYNNEI. This CDR3 contains 15 residues. The V end lost 4 bases, the J end lost 0 bases, and 7 bases lay between the germline ends. In DNA, the CDR3 is TGTGCCAGCAGTGGTGGCAGCTCTGGGGCCAACGTCCTGACTTTC. It codes for CASSGGSSGANVLTF.

V and J are TRBV7-9 and TRBJ2-7; D is uncertain. CDR1 SEHNR and CDR2 FQNEAQ come from the germline V gene (reference sequence). The CDR3 runs to 14 residues. V lost 3 bases, J lost 6 bases, and 15 bases lay in between. The CDR3 nucleotides read TGTGCCAGCAGCTTCATGCCAGAGTTATCCGAGCAGTACTTC. Protein: CASSFMPELSEQYF. The full variable domain, completed using reference TRBV7-9 and TRBJ2-7, is DTGVSQNPRHKITKRGQNVTFRCDPISEHNRLYWYRQTLGQGPEFLTYFQNEAQLEKSRLLSDRFSAERPKGSFSTLEIQRTEQGDSAMYLCASSFMPELSEQYFGPGTRLTVT.

V gene TRBV12-5 combines with J gene TRBJ1-1; unclear D gene. The CDR3 loop spans 16 amino acids. Germline V gene sequence: CDR1 LGHNT, CDR2 FRNRAP. Trimming shortened V by 5 bases and J by 2 bases, and 18 bases separated the two germline ends. Written as DNA, the CDR3 is TGTGCTAGTGGTCAGGTGGGGAGGTTAGGTAACACTGAAGCTTTCTTT. This sequence encodes CASGQVGRLGNTEAFF.

CDR3 coding DNA: TGTGCCAGCAGTTACTCGGTGGGACTAGCGGGACATGAGCAGTTCTTC. Residues: CASSYSVGLAGHEQFF. The rearrangement joins TRBV6-5 to TRBJ2-1; 13 bases line up with TRBD2. The trim removed 0 bases at V and 8 bases at J, leaving 4 bases unmatched. CDR3 length: 16 amino acids. Germline CDR1 reads MNHEY; CDR2 reads SVGAGI.

This clone has just one count. The chain combines TRBV18 with TRBJ1-4; D is unresolved. The CDR3 is 15 residues long. Germline CDR1 reads KGHSH; CDR2 reads LQKENI. Trimming removed 1 base at V and 1 base at J, with 7 bases between. The CDR3 DNA is TGTGCCAGCTCACCACTTTTGGAAACTAATGAAAAACTGTTTTTT. Protein product: CASSPLLETNEKLFF.

The chain combines TRBV10-3 with TRBJ2-3; possibly TRBD1 for D (6 bases). Germline V gene sequence: CDR1 ENHRY, CDR2 SYGVKD. CDR3 length: 13 residues. V was shortened by 10 bases and J by 2 bases, with 13 bases between the two germline ends. CDR3 amino acids: CATGQPFTDTQYF. In DNA, the CDR3 is TGTGCCACCGGACAGCCTTTCACAGATACGCAGTATTTT.